Listed below are T cell receptor beta chains from one sample, sequenced in a study of a mutant IDH1 vaccine in newly diagnosed glioma. Antigen specificity for these receptors is unknown. The table came from immunoSEQ multiplex PCR; TCRdb's copy has only in-frame clones and leaves some out. The repertoire holds 60,000 to 65,000 clones, more than 80% seen once, with roughly 5.7% in the top ten. This sample comprised PBMCs, obtained from a glioma patient whose treatment included an IDH1 peptide vaccine. Receptors were obtained from a man aged 35 to 55 with glioma. CDR3s include the opening cysteine and the closing phenylalanine or tryptophan. The D gene is left open where the match is weak. Clone size is shown for a subset of rows, as once, few, many or a class of expanded clone.

v_call: TRBV7-8; d_call: NA; clone_size: NA; j_call: TRBJ2-1; cdr3_aa: CASTSGTSYYNEQFF; cdr3_nt: TGTGCCAGCACCTCGGGGACTTCGTACTACAATGAGCAGTTCTTC
v_call: TRBV6-5; d_call: NA; clone_size: NA; j_call: TRBJ2-1; cdr3_aa: CASSYSRGFSNEQFF; cdr3_nt: TGTGCCAGCAGTTACTCCCGGGGGTTCTCTAATGAGCAGTTCTTC
v_call: TRBV11-3; d_call: NA; clone_size: NA; j_call: TRBJ1-1; cdr3_aa: CASSLTSAPNTEAFF; cdr3_nt: TGTGCCAGCAGCTTAACCTCGGCGCCGAACACTGAAGCTTTCTTT
v_call: TRBV4-2; d_call: TRBD2; clone_size: NA; j_call: TRBJ2-5; cdr3_aa: CASSQNSGGEGETQYF; cdr3_nt: TGTGCCAGCAGCCAAAATAGCGGGGGGGAAGGAGAGACCCAGTACTTC
v_call: TRBV15; d_call: NA; clone_size: NA; j_call: TRBJ2-1; cdr3_aa: CATTEGAYNEQFF; cdr3_nt: TGTGCCACCACGGAGGGCGCCTACAATGAGCAGTTCTTC
v_call: TRBV19; d_call: NA; clone_size: NA; j_call: TRBJ2-7; cdr3_aa: CASSSWDSYEQYF; cdr3_nt: TGTGCCAGTAGTAGTTGGGACTCCTACGAGCAGTACTTC
v_call: TRBV7-2; d_call: NA; clone_size: once; j_call: TRBJ2-3; cdr3_aa: CASATGGASDTQYF; cdr3_nt: TGTGCCAGCGCTACAGGGGGGGCTTCTGATACGCAGTATTTT
v_call: TRBV19; d_call: NA; clone_size: NA; j_call: TRBJ2-1; cdr3_aa: CASSVLAFYNEQFF; cdr3_nt: TGTGCCAGTAGTGTGCTAGCGTTCTACAATGAGCAGTTCTTC
v_call: TRBV9; d_call: TRBD2; clone_size: NA; j_call: TRBJ2-3; cdr3_aa: CASSDERGGGDTQYF; cdr3_nt: TGTGCCAGCAGCGATGAGCGGGGGGGCGGAGATACGCAGTATTTT
v_call: TRBV27; d_call: TRBD1; clone_size: NA; j_call: TRBJ1-1; cdr3_aa: CASSFGTGATEAFF; cdr3_nt: TGTGCCAGCAGTTTTGGGACAGGGGCCACTGAAGCTTTCTTT
v_call: TRBV7-2; d_call: NA; clone_size: NA; j_call: TRBJ2-7; cdr3_aa: CASSHPGPFYEQYF; cdr3_nt: TGTGCCAGCAGCCATCCCGGGCCCTTCTACGAGCAGTACTTC
v_call: TRBV7-2; d_call: NA; clone_size: NA; j_call: TRBJ1-1; cdr3_aa: CASSSTGKNTEAFF; cdr3_nt: TGTGCCAGCAGCTCGACAGGCAAGAACACTGAAGCTTTCTTT
v_call: TRBV4-3; d_call: TRBD2; clone_size: NA; j_call: TRBJ2-1; cdr3_aa: CASSLVSGSGNEQFF; cdr3_nt: TGCGCCAGCAGCCTCGTTAGCGGGAGCGGAAATGAGCAGTTCTTC
v_call: TRBV19; d_call: NA; clone_size: NA; j_call: TRBJ2-2; cdr3_aa: CATWEAANTGELFF; cdr3_nt: TGTGCCACCTGGGAGGCGGCGAACACCGGGGAGCTGTTTTTT
v_call: TRBV14; d_call: NA; clone_size: once; j_call: TRBJ2-5; cdr3_aa: CASSQEWVETQYF; cdr3_nt: TGTGCCAGCAGCCAAGAATGGGTGGAGACCCAGTACTTC
v_call: TRBV30; d_call: NA; clone_size: NA; j_call: TRBJ2-7; cdr3_aa: CASTGGGGRYEQYF; cdr3_nt: TGTGCCTCAACGGGGGGCGGGGGCCGCTACGAGCAGTACTTC
v_call: TRBV7-2; d_call: TRBD2; clone_size: NA; j_call: TRBJ2-1; cdr3_aa: CASRGTSAVNEQFF; cdr3_nt: TGTGCCAGCAGGGGGACTAGCGCTGTCAATGAGCAGTTCTTC
v_call: TRBV19; d_call: NA; clone_size: few; j_call: TRBJ1-5; cdr3_aa: CASSIPMGRNQPQHF; cdr3_nt: TGTGCCAGTAGTATCCCCATGGGACGCAATCAGCCCCAGCATTTT
v_call: TRBV5-6; d_call: TRBD1; clone_size: once; j_call: TRBJ2-5; cdr3_aa: CASRATGGQETQYF; cdr3_nt: TGTGCCAGCAGGGCGACAGGGGGGCAAGAGACCCAGTACTTC
v_call: TRBV5-1; d_call: TRBD1; clone_size: NA; j_call: TRBJ1-1; cdr3_aa: CASSLGLRTGRLNTEAFF; cdr3_nt: TGCGCCAGCAGCTTGGGACTACGGACAGGGCGGTTGAACACTGAAGCTTTCTTT
v_call: TRBV23-1; d_call: NA; clone_size: NA; j_call: TRBJ2-1; cdr3_aa: CASSPWGRDNEQFF; cdr3_nt: TGCGCCAGCAGTCCTTGGGGCAGGGACAATGAGCAGTTCTTC
v_call: TRBV7-9; d_call: NA; clone_size: few; j_call: TRBJ1-1; cdr3_aa: CASSLARENTEAFF; cdr3_nt: TGTGCCAGCAGCTTAGCTCGGGAGAACACTGAAGCTTTCTTT
v_call: TRBV6-5; d_call: TRBD1; clone_size: NA; j_call: TRBJ2-7; cdr3_aa: CASSSTGGAYEQYF; cdr3_nt: TGTGCCAGCAGCTCGACAGGGGGCGCTTACGAGCAGTACTTC
v_call: TRBV15; d_call: NA; clone_size: NA; j_call: TRBJ2-7; cdr3_aa: CATSRDPGGEQYF; cdr3_nt: TGTGCCACCAGCAGAGACCCCGGGGGCGAGCAGTACTTC
v_call: TRBV19; d_call: NA; clone_size: NA; j_call: TRBJ1-6; cdr3_aa: CAVSSGASSPLHF; cdr3_nt: TGTGCCGTATCGAGCGGCGCCTCTTCACCCCTCCACTTT
v_call: TRBV12-5; d_call: NA; clone_size: NA; j_call: TRBJ1-1; cdr3_aa: CASGFSRQPLGTEAFF; cdr3_nt: TGTGCTAGTGGTTTTTCACGACAGCCTCTGGGCACTGAAGCTTTCTTT
v_call: TRBV6-1; d_call: TRBD1; clone_size: NA; j_call: TRBJ2-7; cdr3_aa: CASARGQSYEQYF; cdr3_nt: TGTGCCAGCGCTAGGGGGCAGAGCTACGAGCAGTACTTC
v_call: TRBV19; d_call: TRBD1; clone_size: once; j_call: TRBJ2-3; cdr3_aa: CASRLTGGRTDTQYF; cdr3_nt: TGTGCCAGTAGGTTAACAGGGGGCCGGACAGATACGCAGTATTTT
v_call: TRBV10-1; d_call: NA; clone_size: once; j_call: TRBJ2-1; cdr3_aa: CASSPGPTLSGQFF; cdr3_nt: TGCGCCAGCAGCCCGGGACCGACGCTATCAGGGCAGTTCTTC
v_call: TRBV15; d_call: TRBD2; clone_size: NA; j_call: TRBJ2-5; cdr3_aa: CATSRDSGGDQETQYF; cdr3_nt: TGTGCCACCAGCAGAGACAGCGGGGGGGATCAAGAGACCCAGTACTTC
v_call: TRBV29-1; d_call: TRBD1; clone_size: NA; j_call: TRBJ1-2; cdr3_aa: CSVVDRGFVGYTF; cdr3_nt: TGCAGCGTTGTAGACAGGGGGTTTGTAGGCTACACCTTC
v_call: TRBV30; d_call: TRBD2; clone_size: NA; j_call: TRBJ2-1; cdr3_aa: CAWSLRLAGVNNEQFF; cdr3_nt: TGTGCCTGGAGCCTACGACTAGCGGGAGTGAACAATGAGCAGTTCTTC